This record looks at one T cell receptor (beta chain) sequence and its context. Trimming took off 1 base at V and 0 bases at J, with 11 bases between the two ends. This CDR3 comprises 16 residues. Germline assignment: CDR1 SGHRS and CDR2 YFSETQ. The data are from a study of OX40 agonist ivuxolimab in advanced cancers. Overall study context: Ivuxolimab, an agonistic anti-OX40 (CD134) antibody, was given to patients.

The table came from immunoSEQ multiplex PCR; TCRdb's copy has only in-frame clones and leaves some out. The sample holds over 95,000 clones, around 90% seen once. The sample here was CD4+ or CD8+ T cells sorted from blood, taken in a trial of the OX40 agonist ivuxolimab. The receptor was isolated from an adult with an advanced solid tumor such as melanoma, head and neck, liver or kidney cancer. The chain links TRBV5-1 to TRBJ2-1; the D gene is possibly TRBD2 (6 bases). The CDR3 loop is CASSLSAGSSYNEQFF. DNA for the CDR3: TGCGCCAGCAGCTTGTCTGCGGGGAGCTCCTACAATGAGCAGTTCTTC.